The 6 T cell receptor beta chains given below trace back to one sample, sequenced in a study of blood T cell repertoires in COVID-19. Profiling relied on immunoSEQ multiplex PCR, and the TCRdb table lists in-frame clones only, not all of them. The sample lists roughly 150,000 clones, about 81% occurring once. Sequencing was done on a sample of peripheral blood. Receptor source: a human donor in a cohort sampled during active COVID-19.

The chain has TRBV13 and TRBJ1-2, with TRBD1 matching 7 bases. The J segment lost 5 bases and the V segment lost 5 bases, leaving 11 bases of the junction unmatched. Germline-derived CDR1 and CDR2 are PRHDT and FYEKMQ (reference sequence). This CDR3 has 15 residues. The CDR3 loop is CASSLRDRDLYGYTF. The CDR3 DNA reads TGTGCCAGCAGCCTCCGGGACAGAGACTTATATGGCTACACCTTC.

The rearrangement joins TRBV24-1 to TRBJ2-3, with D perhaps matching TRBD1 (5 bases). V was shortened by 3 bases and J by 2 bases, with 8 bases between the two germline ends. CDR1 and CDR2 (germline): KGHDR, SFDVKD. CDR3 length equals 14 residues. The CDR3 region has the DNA TGTGCCACCAGTGATCCGGACAACACAGATACGCAGTATTTT. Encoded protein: CATSDPDNTDTQYF.

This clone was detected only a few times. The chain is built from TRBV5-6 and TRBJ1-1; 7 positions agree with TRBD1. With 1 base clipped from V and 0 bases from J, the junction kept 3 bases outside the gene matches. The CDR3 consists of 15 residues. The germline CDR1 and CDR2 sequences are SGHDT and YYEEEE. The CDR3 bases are TGTGCCAGCAGCTTGATCACAGGGGTGAACACTGAAGCTTTCTTT. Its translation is CASSLITGVNTEAFF. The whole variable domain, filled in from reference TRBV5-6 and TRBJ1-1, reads DAGVTQSPTHLIKTRGQQVTLRCSPKSGHDTVSWYQQALGQGPQFIFQYYEEEERQRGNFPDRFSGHQFPNYSSELNVNALLLGDSALYLCASSLITGVNTEAFFGQGTRLTVV.

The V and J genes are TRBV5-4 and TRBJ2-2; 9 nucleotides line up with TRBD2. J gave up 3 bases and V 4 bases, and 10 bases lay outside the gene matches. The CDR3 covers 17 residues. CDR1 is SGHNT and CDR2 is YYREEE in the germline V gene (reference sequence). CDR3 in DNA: TGTGCCAGCAGCCAGACTGGCGGGAGGGCCGACACCGGGGAGCTGTTTTTT. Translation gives CASSQTGGRADTGELFF.

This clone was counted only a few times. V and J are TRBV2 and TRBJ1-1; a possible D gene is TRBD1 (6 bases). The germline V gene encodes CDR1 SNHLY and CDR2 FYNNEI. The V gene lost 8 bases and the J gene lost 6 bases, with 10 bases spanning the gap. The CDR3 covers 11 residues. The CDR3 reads CASRGGSEAFF. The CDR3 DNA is TGTGCCAGCCGGGGGGGCTCTGAAGCTTTCTTT.

The CDR3 loop reads CASSPQGNRYEQYF. In nucleotides, the CDR3 is TGTGCCAGCAGTCCTCAGGGGAATAGGTACGAGCAGTACTTC. The chain employs TRBV28 and TRBJ2-7; possible D gene TRBD1, 6 bases. Trimming stripped 5 bases from V and 4 bases from J, with 15 bases between. The CDR3 spans 14 residues. The germline CDR1 and CDR2 sequences are MDHEN and SYDVKM.